Listed here are 31 T cell receptor beta chains from one sample, sequenced in a study of beta chain features in type 1 diabetes. Their antigens are not known. Findings and caveats of the study: Across all four CD4+ subsets, people with type 1 diabetes showed modestly shorter TCRB CDR3s.

Every bit of the isolated RNA underwent reverse transcription, so sequencing read expressed TCRB transcripts. TCRdb's table, derived via immunoSEQ multiplex PCR, lists solely in-frame clones and lacks some. This sample has tens of thousands of clones; around 53% occur once, and the top ten carry 2% to 3%. The sample taken for sequencing was Tregs from blood. The receptors originated from a woman aged 40 to 55 with type 1 diabetes.

The CDR3 sequence is CASSPYQTGSNQPQHF. CDR3 sequence (DNA): TGTGCCAGCAGCCCCTACCAGACAGGGAGCAATCAGCCCCAGCATTTT. This chain joins TRBV5-5 and TRBJ1-5, with TRBD1 matching 7 bases. Germline V gives CDR1 SGHKS, CDR2 YYEKEE (reference sequence). The CDR3 has 16 amino acids. Unmatched junction bases numbered 8, after V lost 4 bases and J lost 1 base.

The chain is built from TRBV4-3 and TRBJ2-1; D is undetermined. Trimming left V 3 bases short and J 0 bases short, with 21 bases between. CDR1 is LGHNA and CDR2 is YSLEER in the germline V gene. The CDR3 is 19 amino acids. CDR3: CASSHFFSDSMSSYNEQFF. In nucleotides, the CDR3 is TGCGCCAGCAGCCACTTCTTTTCCGACTCTATGAGCTCCTACAATGAGCAGTTCTTC.

The chain links TRBV7-6 to TRBJ2-7; 12 positions match TRBD1. The V segment lost 5 bases and the J segment 5 bases; nucleotides outside the gene matches: 7. The germline V gene has CDR1 SGHVS and CDR2 FNYEAQ. This CDR3 is 15 amino acids long. The DNA for the CDR3 is TGTGCCAGCAGCCCTAGGGACAGGGGGCTCCACGAGCAGTACTTC. Protein product: CASSPRDRGLHEQYF. The full variable domain, rest sourced from reference TRBV7-6 and TRBJ2-7, is GAGVSQSPRYKVTKRGQDVALRCDPISGHVSLYWYRQALGQGPEFLTYFNYEAQQDKSGLPNDRFSAERPEGSISTLTIQRTEQRDSAMYRCASSPRDRGLHEQYFGPGTRLTVT.

The rearrangement joins TRBV4-1 to TRBJ2-2; tentatively, D is TRBD2 (6 bases). V was shortened by 1 base and J by 6 bases, with 18 bases between the two germline ends. CDR3 length: 17 amino acids. From germline, CDR1 is MGHRA and CDR2 YSYEKL. CDR3 loop: CASSQALSLWRAGELFF. As DNA, the CDR3 is TGCGCCAGCAGCCAAGCCCTTTCGCTGTGGAGGGCCGGGGAGCTGTTTTTT.

This clone was picked up many times. This chain links TRBV5-1 with TRBJ2-3, with 7 bases matching TRBD1. Unmatched junction bases numbered 7, after V lost 6 bases and J lost 3 bases. This CDR3 comprises 14 residues. Germline CDR1 SGHRS, CDR2 YFSETQ. CDR3 residues: CASKGGRTTDTQYF. The DNA of the CDR3 is TGCGCCAGCAAAGGGGGCAGGACGACAGATACGCAGTATTTT.

The J gene is TRBJ2-1, the V gene TRBV4-3; D possibly corresponds to TRBD2 (7 bases). The CDR3 is 14 residues long. The germline gives CDR1 LGHNA, CDR2 YSLEER. The ends were cut back, 1 base at V and 8 bases at J, with 12 bases in the middle. The CDR3 coding sequence is TGCGCCAGCAGCCAAGTCTGGGAGGGGGATGAGCAGTTCTTC. It encodes CASSQVWEGDEQFF.

The chain is built from TRBV28 and TRBJ1-1, with TRBD1 as a possible D gene (5 bases). Germline V gene data show CDR1 as MDHEN and CDR2 as SYDVKM. Trimming cost V 3 bases and J 4 bases, with 12 bases left between them. The CDR3 length is 14 residues. Written as DNA, the CDR3 is TGTGCCAGCAGTTTTGGTGGGGGGAGCACTGAAGCTTTCTTT. Translated: CASSFGGGSTEAFF.

V and J are TRBV14 and TRBJ2-6; D unclear. Germline V gene data show CDR1 as SGHDN and CDR2 as FVKESK. V lost 4 bases and J 0 bases, leaving 7 bases between the germline ends. The CDR3 loop spans 15 amino acids. The CDR3 loop reads CASSLSLSGANVLTF. The CDR3 region has the DNA TGTGCCAGCAGCCTAAGCCTCTCTGGGGCCAACGTCCTGACTTTC.

CDR3 loop: CASSLGQGMNTEAFF. CDR3 nucleotide sequence: TGTGCCAGCAGCCTTGGACAGGGGATGAACACTGAAGCTTTCTTT. The genes are TRBV7-9 and TRBJ1-1; TRBD1 matches at 9 bases. The V and J ends lost 5 bases and 0 bases, in that order; junction bases with no gene match: 4. The V gene's germline CDR1 is SEHNR and CDR2 FQNEAQ (reference sequence). The CDR3 is 15 residues long.

The rearrangement links TRBV6-6 to TRBJ1-6; D is unclear. The CDR3 is made up of 14 amino acids. The germline V gene has CDR1 MNHNY and CDR2 SVGAGI (reference sequence). V lost 6 bases to trimming and J lost 7 bases, with 13 bases between them. The CDR3 coding sequence is TGTGCCAGCAGCAAGGTCGGGGAGAATTCACCCCTCCACTTT. This encodes CASSKVGENSPLHF.

The chain uses TRBV28 and TRBJ1-2; 7 nucleotides line up with TRBD1. The germline CDR1 and CDR2 sequences are MDHEN and SYDVKM. The CDR3 spans 17 residues. The V gene end was trimmed by 1 base and the J gene end by 4 bases; junction bases not matched to a gene: 12. CDR3 DNA sequence: TGTGCCAGCAGTTTATCCCAGGGCCACGGGACAGCCTATGGCTACACCTTC. It yields the protein CASSLSQGHGTAYGYTF.

The V and J genes are TRBV7-2 and TRBJ2-3; the D gene is possibly TRBD1 (5 bases). Trimming took 5 bases from V and 1 from J, leaving 16 bases between them. The CDR3 consists of 16 residues. Germline CDR1 is SGHTA and CDR2 is FQGNSA. This chain's CDR3 is CASSHYQGSRTDTQYF. As DNA, the CDR3 is TGTGCCAGCAGCCACTACCAGGGCAGTCGCACAGATACGCAGTATTTT.

The V call is TRBV7-2, the J call TRBJ2-5; 7 bases fit TRBD2. The ends lost 7 bases at V and 5 bases at J; junction bases unmatched: 10. The CDR3 sequence is 14 residues long. The germline gives CDR1 SGHTA, CDR2 FQGNSA. The CDR3, as DNA: TGTGCCAGCAAGGGGCGGGAGTCTGGCGAGACCCAGTACTTC. Its protein is CASKGRESGETQYF.

This clone has only a few counts. The chain uses TRBV7-2 and TRBJ2-1, with 7 bases lining up with TRBD1. Germline lookup yields CDR1 SGHTA and CDR2 FQGNSA. The trim removed 4 bases at V and 5 bases at J, leaving 8 bases unmatched. CDR3 length: 15 amino acids. The CDR3 spells CASSYDRAPHNEQFF. CDR3 sequence (DNA): TGTGCCAGCAGCTACGACAGGGCCCCTCACAATGAGCAGTTCTTC.

The V and J genes are TRBV29-1 and TRBJ1-3, with 10 bases fitting TRBD1. The V gene's germline CDR1 is SQVTM and CDR2 ANQGSEA. The V segment lost 4 bases and the J segment 3 bases; nucleotides outside the gene matches: 9. The CDR3 sequence is 16 residues long. Here the CDR3 DNA reads TGCAGCGTTGGGGACAGGGGCTTAAAAGGTGGAAACACCATATATTTT. Protein product: CSVGDRGLKGGNTIYF.

The rearrangement links TRBV19 to TRBJ2-7; the D gene is possibly TRBD1 (5 bases). Germline V gene data show CDR1 as LNHDA and CDR2 as SQIVND (reference sequence). This CDR3 has 13 residues. V was cut by 4 bases and J by 7 bases, with 14 bases left in between. The CDR3 is CASSKETEREQYF. The CDR3 bases are TGTGCCAGTAGTAAGGAGACAGAACGGGAGCAGTACTTC.

The chain has TRBV4-2 and TRBJ1-5, with a tentative D call TRBD1 (5 bases). The germline V and J ends were trimmed by 6 bases and 10 bases, with 16 bases remaining between them. This CDR3 region has 13 residues. Germline assignment: CDR1 LGHNA and CDR2 YNFKEQ. CDR3 residues: CASSERLQGPQHF. CDR3 DNA sequence: TGTGCCAGCAGTGAACGGCTCCAGGGACCCCAGCATTTT.

This chain joins TRBV7-2 and TRBJ1-5, with 9 bases that match TRBD1. The CDR3 is 15 amino acids. Germline V gives CDR1 SGHTA, CDR2 FQGNSA. The trim removed 0 bases at V and 7 bases at J, leaving 4 bases unmatched. CDR3 sequence: CASSLAGQGRQPQHF. DNA for the CDR3: TGTGCCAGCAGCTTAGCGGGACAGGGACGACAGCCCCAGCATTTT.

This clone was seen more than once but under ten times. V usage is TRBV11-2 and J usage is TRBJ2-3; D may be TRBD1 (6 bases). The CDR3 has 15 residues. Trimming cost V 0 bases and J 3 bases, with 10 bases left between them. Germline V gene data show CDR1 as SGHAT and CDR2 as FQNNGV. Here the CDR3 reads CASSLDYGTTDTQYF. The CDR3 DNA sequence: TGTGCCAGCAGCTTAGATTACGGGACAACAGATACGCAGTATTTT.

This clone was detected only a few times. The rearrangement uses TRBV18 and TRBJ2-2, with no clear D. Trimming took off 6 bases at V and 2 bases at J, with 10 bases between the two ends. CDR1 is KGHSH and CDR2 is LQKENI in the germline V gene. CDR3 length: 14 residues. The CDR3 DNA reads as TGTGCCAGCTCTCCTGTAGTCAACACCGGGGAGCTGTTTTTT. Its translation: CASSPVVNTGELFF.

This clone was detected only a few times. The V and J genes are TRBV5-1 and TRBJ2-7, with D unresolved. V shed 2 bases and J shed 0 bases, with 12 bases lying between them. This CDR3 is 15 amino acids long. Looked up from germline, CDR1 is SGHRS and CDR2 is YFSETQ. As DNA, the CDR3 is TGCGCCAGCAGCTTAGCCTCACCTGCCTCCTACGAGCAGTACTTC. Residues: CASSLASPASYEQYF. Together with reference TRBV5-1 and TRBJ2-7, the CDR3 gives the full variable domain: KAGVTQTPRYLIKTRGQQVTLSCSPISGHRSVSWYQQTPGQGLQFLFEYFSETQRNKGNFPGRFSGRQFSNSRSEMNVSTLELGDSALYLCASSLASPASYEQYFGPGTRLTVT.

The chain couples TRBV5-1 to TRBJ2-5; 12 bases agree with TRBD2. CDR1 and CDR2 from the germline V gene are SGHRS and YFSETQ. The trim removed 3 bases at V and 2 bases at J, leaving 5 bases unmatched. The CDR3 contains 16 residues. CDR3 sequence: CASSSTTSGSQETQYF. The CDR3 DNA reads TGCGCCAGCAGCTCCACGACTAGCGGGAGTCAAGAGACCCAGTACTTC.

This clone was seen a few times. The chain employs TRBV28 and TRBJ1-4, with D perhaps TRBD1 (5 bases). There are 14 residues in the CDR3. V was clipped by 3 bases and J by 3 bases, with 8 bases between them. The germline V gene encodes CDR1 MDHEN and CDR2 SYDVKM. The CDR3 here is CASSFRGANEKLFF. The DNA of the CDR3 is TGTGCCAGCAGTTTTCGGGGGGCTAATGAAAAACTGTTTTTT.

The chain employs TRBV6-5 and TRBJ2-5; TRBD2 might be the D (6 bases). V lost 2 bases and J lost 7, with 8 bases in between. This CDR3 contains 12 residues. CDR1 and CDR2 (germline): MNHEY, SVGAGI. The CDR3 is CASSYRRGTQYF. CDR3 sequence (DNA): TGTGCCAGCAGTTACCGGCGGGGGACCCAGTACTTC.

The chain couples TRBV29-1 to TRBJ2-7, with 11 bases that match TRBD2. The J segment lost 2 bases and the V segment lost 6 bases, leaving 6 bases of the junction unmatched. In germline, CDR1 is SQVTM, CDR2 ANQGSEA. The CDR3 length is 14 residues. The CDR3 reads CSVVTSGSAYEQYF. The CDR3 nucleotides read TGCAGCGTCGTTACTAGCGGGAGTGCCTACGAGCAGTACTTC.

This clone was seen more than once but under ten times. The chain links TRBV5-1 to TRBJ2-3, with 7 bases aligning to TRBD1. J lost 0 bases, V lost 2 bases, and 6 bases had no gene match. Looked up from germline, CDR1 is SGHRS and CDR2 is YFSETQ. This CDR3 is 16 amino acids long. CDR3 in DNA: TGCGCCAGCAGCTTATCGGGACAGCTTAGCACAGATACGCAGTATTTT. Encoded protein: CASSLSGQLSTDTQYF.

This clone was observed a few times. This chain links TRBV11-2 with TRBJ2-7; D unresolved. The CDR3 spans 12 residues. Germline values: CDR1 SGHAT, CDR2 FQNNGV. The V end was cut by 1 base, the J end by 5 bases, with 6 bases between. CDR3 sequence (DNA): TGTGCCAGCAGCTTAGGCTATAACGAGCAGTACTTC. As protein: CASSLGYNEQYF.

This clone was recorded a few times. The CDR3, as DNA: TGTGCCAGCAGTGGGACAGGGCCCTACGAGCAGTACTTC. Translated, it gives CASSGTGPYEQYF. The chain carries TRBV6-1 and TRBJ2-7; TRBD1 matches at 8 bases. The ends lost 4 bases at V and 2 bases at J; junction bases unmatched: 1. Per the germline V gene, CDR1 is MNHNS and CDR2 is SASEGT. CDR3 length equals 13 residues.

DNA of the CDR3: TGTGCCATCAGACGGACAGGGGTCGACTATGGCTACACCTTC. This sequence encodes CAIRRTGVDYGYTF. This sequence joins TRBV10-3 and TRBJ1-2, with TRBD1 matching 9 bases. CDR3 size: 14 residues. The germline V gene has CDR1 ENHRY and CDR2 SYGVKD. The V and J ends lost 6 bases and 3 bases, in that order; junction bases with no gene match: 5.

The chain joins TRBV5-8 to TRBJ1-4; no definite D call. Germline loops: CDR1 SGHTS, CDR2 YDEGEE. Trimming removed 4 bases at V and 6 bases at J, with 10 bases between. The CDR3 is made up of 13 amino acids. The CDR3 region is CASSAYGDEKLFF. The CDR3 nucleotides read TGTGCCAGCAGCGCGTACGGGGATGAAAAACTGTTTTTT.

The chain employs TRBV29-1 and TRBJ2-7; a weak D match, TRBD1 (5 bases). Germline loops: CDR1 SQVTM, CDR2 ANQGSEA. The CDR3 extends over 13 amino acids. Trimming pared 4 bases from V and 2 bases from J, leaving 12 bases between. CDR3 residues: CSVVKQVPYEQYF. CDR3 DNA sequence: TGCAGCGTTGTTAAACAGGTTCCCTACGAGCAGTACTTC.